The TCR beta chain under discussion was sequenced for a study of blood T cell repertoires in COVID-19. Study context: There were acute and convalescent COVID-19 samples, and they came from the United States, Italy and Spain. From T cells, B-cell-depleted T cells, or PBMCs came the material, which was cDNA or gDNA.

TCRdb's copy holds only in-frame clones and misses some; the assay was immunoSEQ multiplex PCR. The table records nearly 95,000 clones, less than 85% of them present only once. This CDR3 is 16 amino acids long. Germline CDR1 reads LGHDT; CDR2 reads YNNKEL (reference sequence). Trimming cost V 4 bases and J 5 bases; bases outside gene matches: 13. Sequenced: peripheral blood. V gene TRBV3-1 (or the pseudogene TRBV3-2) combines with J gene TRBJ2-5, with TRBD2 identical over 7 bases. The sequence was collected from a man aged 70 or older with COVID-19, enrolled during active disease. The CDR3 is CASSPTGGLGWETQYF. CDR3 DNA: TGTGCCAGCAGCCCAACGGGGGGTCTTGGCTGGGAGACCCAGTACTTC.